This TCR beta chain was retrieved from a study of Graves' ophthalmopathy and Graves' hyperthyroidism. The study, taken as a whole, reports: Most thyroid-expanded clonotypes exceeding 0.001 frequency were also found in blood.

Germline CDR1 and CDR2: KGHDR and SFDVKD. The CDR3 has 12 residues. Trimming pared 10 bases from V and 3 bases from J, leaving 8 bases between. Recruitment covered hyperthyroidism patients aged 18 to 65 whose new diagnosis was of under 2 months' duration. Additional autoimmune diseases, uncontrolled infections, pregnancy or lactation disqualified patients. The PBMCs used were ones drawn from 10 ml of fresh peripheral blood. At least ten counts were recorded for this clonotype. What it binds is not known. Transcripts of RNA were the source for amplifying TCR beta CDR3 regions. HTBI-primed first-round RT-PCR preceded second-round multiplex PCR. A single record per CDR3 protein comes from TCRdb applying MiXCR to the multiplex PCR reads. The data contain about 370,000 distinct CDR3 sequences, about a sixth of them singletons.

V gene TRBV24-1 combines with J gene TRBJ2-2, with D tentatively TRBD2 (5 bases). The sequenced sample was peripheral blood. The receptor was isolated from an adult woman with stable Graves' hyperthyroidism. This CDR3 is CATRRDTGELFF. The CDR3 nucleotides read TGTGCCACGAGGCGGGACACCGGGGAGCTGTTTTTT.